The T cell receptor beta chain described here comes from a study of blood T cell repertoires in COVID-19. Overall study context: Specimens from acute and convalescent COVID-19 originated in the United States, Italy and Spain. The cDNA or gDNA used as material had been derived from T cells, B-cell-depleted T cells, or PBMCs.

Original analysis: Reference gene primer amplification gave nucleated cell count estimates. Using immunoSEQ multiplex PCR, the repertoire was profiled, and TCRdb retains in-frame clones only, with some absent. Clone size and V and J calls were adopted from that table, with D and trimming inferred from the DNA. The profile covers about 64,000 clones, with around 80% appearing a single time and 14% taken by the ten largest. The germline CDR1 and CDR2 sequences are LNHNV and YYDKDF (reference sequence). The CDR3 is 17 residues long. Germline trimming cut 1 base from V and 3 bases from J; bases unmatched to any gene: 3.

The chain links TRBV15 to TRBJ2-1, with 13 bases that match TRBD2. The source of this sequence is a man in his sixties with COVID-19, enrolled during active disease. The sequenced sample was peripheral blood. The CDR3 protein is CATSRGLAGGNYNEQFF. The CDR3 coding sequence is TGTGCCACCAGCAGAGGACTAGCGGGGGGAAACTACAATGAGCAGTTCTTC.